This T cell receptor beta chain derives from a study of neurological immune-mediated disorders. Study-wide context: Of the multiple sclerosis patients, about 34 in total, roughly 30 were relapsing-remitting and 3 were secondary progressive. Whole-study findings and limits: Across subjects, expanded clones had no CDR3 amino acid sequences in common, pointing to private repertoires in all groups. Phylogenetic analysis grouped 18 of 34 multiple sclerosis patients' repertoires together, suggesting a possible repertoire signature. In HTLV-1-associated myelopathy, TCR clonal expansion was greatest, and in multiple sclerosis it was least, below healthy controls.

The table lists this clonotype with many counts. Its antigen is not identified. Trimming shortened V by 1 base and J by 8 bases, and 11 bases separated the two germline ends. Germline CDR1 SEHNR, CDR2 FQNEAQ (reference sequence). The CDR3 loop spans 13 amino acids. MiXCR was run by TCRdb on the 5' RACE reads, yielding one entry per CDR3 protein. This table holds tens of thousands of distinct CDR3 sequences, approximately 3.7% found once. The TCR originated in a woman aged 50 to 60 with multiple sclerosis. This rearrangement joins TRBV7-9 to TRBJ1-2, with D tentatively TRBD1 (5 bases). The specimen was PBMCs. The CDR3 sequence is CASSLGTQGGYTF. For the CDR3, the DNA is TGTGCCAGCAGCTTAGGGACCCAGGGCGGCTACACCTTC.